The clone carrying this T cell receptor beta chain appeared a single time. Its antigen is not known. Profiling relied on immunoSEQ multiplex PCR, and the TCRdb table lists in-frame clones only, not all of them. The top ten clones hold 0.8% to 1.3% of a sample with some 70,000 clones, about 85% of them seen once. These data come from a study of OX40 agonist ivuxolimab in advanced cancers. Study-wide results and limits: Expansion of clones was among the lowest in partial responders at 0.1-3.0 mg/kg.

Trimming cost V 3 bases and J 2 bases, with 14 bases left between them. CDR1 and CDR2 from the germline V gene are SGHNT and YYREEE (reference sequence). This CDR3 region has 15 residues. The sequence was obtained from an adult with an advanced solid tumor such as melanoma, head and neck, liver or kidney cancer. The J gene is TRBJ1-1, the V gene TRBV5-4, with D possibly TRBD1 on 5 matching bases. The specimen comprised CD4+ or CD8+ T cells sorted from blood, sampled in a trial of the OX40 agonist ivuxolimab. CDR3 protein: CASSWGGGANTEAFF. The CDR3, as DNA: TGTGCCAGCAGCTGGGGGGGAGGAGCTAACACTGAAGCTTTCTTT.